This T cell receptor beta chain was captured in a study of T cell repertoires in cytomegalovirus infection. Whole-study context: Selected CMV epitopes included recently identified HLA-C-restricted ones as well as well-studied HLA-B-restricted ones. Findings and caveats of the study: The response measured ex vivo was dominated by TCR beta clonotypes (HLA-C-restricted and CMV-specific).

V lost 6 bases and J 4 bases, leaving 19 bases between the germline ends. The CDR3 has 16 amino acids. Germline loops: CDR1 MNHEY, CDR2 SVGEGT. TCRdb reprocessed the reads via MiXCR and lists one record per CDR3 protein. The sample includes 550,000 to 850,000 distinct CDR3 sequences, around 31% of them seen just once. Worth noting for this clonotype: The antigen is not known.

The material was cultured PBMCs, obtained from culture after CMV antigen stimulation. The clonotype comes from a human donor in good health (CMV status not recorded). Some clones in this sample may be carry-over from other donors' samples. The chain combines TRBV6-2 or TRBV6-3 with TRBJ2-1, with D perhaps given as TRBD1 or TRBD2 (5 bases each). In DNA, the CDR3 is TGTGCCAGCAGCTCACCCAGGGACCGCAGGTACAATGAGCAGTTCTTC. It is translated as CASSSPRDRRYNEQFF.